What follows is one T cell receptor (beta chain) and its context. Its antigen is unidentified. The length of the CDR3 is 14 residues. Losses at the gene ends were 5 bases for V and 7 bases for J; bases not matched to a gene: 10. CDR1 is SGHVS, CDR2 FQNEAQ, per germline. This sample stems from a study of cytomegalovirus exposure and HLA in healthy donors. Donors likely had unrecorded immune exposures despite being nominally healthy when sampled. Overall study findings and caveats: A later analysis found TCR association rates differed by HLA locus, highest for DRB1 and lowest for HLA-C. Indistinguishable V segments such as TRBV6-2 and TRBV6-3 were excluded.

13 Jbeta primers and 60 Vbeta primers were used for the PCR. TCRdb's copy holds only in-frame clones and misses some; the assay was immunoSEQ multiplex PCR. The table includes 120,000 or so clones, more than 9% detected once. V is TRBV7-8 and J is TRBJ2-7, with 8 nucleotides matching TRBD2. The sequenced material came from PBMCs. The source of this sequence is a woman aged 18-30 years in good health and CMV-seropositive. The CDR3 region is CASSPLAGSREQYF. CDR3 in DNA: TGTGCCAGCAGCCCCTTAGCGGGATCGCGAGAGCAGTACTTC.